The 10 T cell receptor beta chains listed next were all sequenced from one sample in a study of shared clonotypes between healthy human individuals. The table came from immunoSEQ multiplex PCR; TCRdb's copy has only in-frame clones and leaves some out. The sample shows over 400,000 clones, more than 75% of them seen only once. The material sequenced was PBMCs. All receptors come from a woman between 40 and 50 years old in good health. Some clones in this sample may be carry-over from other donors' samples.

The V call is TRBV4-2, the J call TRBJ2-3, with D hard to call. Germline lookup yields CDR1 LGHNA and CDR2 YNFKEQ. The CDR3 has 15 amino acids. V was pared by 0 bases and J by 9 bases, with 16 bases between. The CDR3 nucleotides are TGTGCCAGCAGCCAAGAGGCTAGTTACCTCACAACGCAGTATTTT. Encoded protein: CASSQEASYLTTQYF.

The chain is built from TRBV4-1 and TRBJ2-4; 9 bases match TRBD1. The germline V gene has CDR1 MGHRA and CDR2 YSYEKL. The CDR3 is 17 residues long. The trim removed 0 bases at V and 1 base at J, leaving 4 bases unmatched. This CDR3 reads CASSQDRDRVAKNIQYF. CDR3 in DNA: TGCGCCAGCAGCCAAGATCGGGACAGGGTGGCCAAAAACATTCAGTACTTC.

This clone has a single count. The chain has TRBV15 and TRBJ1-5, with unresolved D. Germline V gives CDR1 LNHNV, CDR2 YYDKDF (reference sequence). V lost 1 base to trimming and J lost 3 bases, with 10 bases between them. This CDR3 has 15 residues. This CDR3 reads CATSRVGNYNQPQHF. CDR3 coding DNA: TGTGCCACCAGCAGAGTGGGAAATTACAATCAGCCCCAGCATTTT.

CDR3 in amino acids: CSVDEQGYEQYF. In DNA form, the CDR3 reads TGCAGCGTTGACGAACAGGGCTACGAGCAGTACTTC. This chain connects TRBV29-1 to TRBJ2-7; possible D gene TRBD1, 6 bases. Trimming took 3 bases from V and 3 from J, leaving 9 bases between them. This CDR3 is built from 12 residues. The V gene's germline CDR1 is SQVTM and CDR2 ANQGSEA.

The chain recombines TRBV4-1 with TRBJ2-3; D may be TRBD1 (5 bases). From germline, CDR1 is MGHRA and CDR2 YSYEKL. This CDR3 is built from 16 residues. V shed 7 bases and J shed 2 bases, with 19 bases lying between them. CDR3 protein: CASTQILGVYTDTQYF. The DNA for the CDR3 is TGCGCCAGCACCCAGATTCTAGGGGTATACACAGATACGCAGTATTTT.

This clone was counted a few times. This chain's CDR3 is CASSESGRGTYEQYF. DNA of the CDR3: TGCGCCAGCAGTGAGAGCGGGAGAGGGACCTACGAGCAGTACTTC. This sequence joins TRBV10-2 and TRBJ2-7, with 8 positions matching TRBD2. V shed 2 bases and J 2 bases; nucleotides not matched to a gene: 5. CDR1 is WSHSY, CDR2 SAAADI, per germline. CDR3 size: 15 residues.

The gene calls are TRBV2 and TRBJ2-2; D tentatively fits TRBD1 or TRBD2 (5 bases each). The CDR3 sequence is 17 residues long. Trimming cost V 2 bases and J 2 bases, with 15 bases left between them. Germline-derived CDR1 and CDR2 are SNHLY and FYNNEI. The CDR3 loop is CASSEPNGTSNTGELFF. In DNA, the CDR3 is TGTGCCAGCAGTGAACCCAACGGGACCTCCAACACCGGGGAGCTGTTTTTT.

The chain couples TRBV5-4 to TRBJ2-7; D gene ambiguous. Germline lookup yields CDR1 SGHNT and CDR2 YYREEE (reference sequence). This CDR3 contains 13 residues. With 2 bases removed from V and 2 bases from J, the gap between germline ends came to 8 bases. CDR3 amino acids: CASSFGRTYEQYF. In DNA form, the CDR3 reads TGTGCCAGCAGCTTCGGGCGGACCTACGAGCAGTACTTC.

The chain recombines TRBV6-5 with TRBJ2-2, with 7 bases aligning to TRBD1. V was pared by 6 bases and J by 2 bases, with 6 bases of the junction left unmatched. Germline V gene data show CDR1 as MNHEY and CDR2 as SVGAGI. The CDR3 has 15 residues. The CDR3: CASSRGQFNTGELFF. In nucleotides, the CDR3 is TGTGCCAGCAGCAGGGGACAGTTCAACACCGGGGAGCTGTTTTTT.

This clone was detected a few times. The rearrangement links TRBV19 to TRBJ2-1; tentatively, D is TRBD2 (6 bases). The CDR3 is made up of 13 amino acids. The germline V and J ends were trimmed by 5 bases and 1 base, with 6 bases remaining between them. Per germline, CDR1 LNHDA and CDR2 SQIVND (reference sequence). The CDR3, as DNA: TGTGCCAGTAGTGGGGGGTCCTACAATGAGCAGTTCTTC. Translating it yields CASSGGSYNEQFF.